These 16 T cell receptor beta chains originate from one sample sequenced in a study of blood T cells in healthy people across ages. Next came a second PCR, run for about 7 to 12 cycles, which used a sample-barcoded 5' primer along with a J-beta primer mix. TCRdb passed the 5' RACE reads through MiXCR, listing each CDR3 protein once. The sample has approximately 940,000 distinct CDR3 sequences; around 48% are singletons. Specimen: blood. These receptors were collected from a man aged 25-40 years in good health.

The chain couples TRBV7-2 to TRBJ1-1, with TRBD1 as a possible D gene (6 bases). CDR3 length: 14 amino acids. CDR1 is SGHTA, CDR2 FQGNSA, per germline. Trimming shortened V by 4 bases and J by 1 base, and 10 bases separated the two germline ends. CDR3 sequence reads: CASSSMTGNTEAFF. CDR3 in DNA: TGTGCCAGCAGCTCTATGACAGGGAACACTGAAGCTTTCTTT.

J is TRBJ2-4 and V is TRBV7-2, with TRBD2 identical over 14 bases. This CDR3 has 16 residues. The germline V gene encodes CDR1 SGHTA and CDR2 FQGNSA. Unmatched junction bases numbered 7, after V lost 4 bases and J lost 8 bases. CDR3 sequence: CASSSRLAGGQDIQYF. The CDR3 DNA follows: TGTGCCAGCAGCTCCAGACTAGCGGGGGGGCAGGACATTCAGTACTTC.

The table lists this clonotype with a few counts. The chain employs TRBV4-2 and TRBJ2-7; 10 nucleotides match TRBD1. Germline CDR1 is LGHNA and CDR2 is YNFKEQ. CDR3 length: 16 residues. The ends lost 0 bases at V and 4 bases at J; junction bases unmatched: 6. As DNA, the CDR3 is TGTGCCAGCAGCCAAGATGGGACAGGGGTGGGTTACGAGCAGTACTTC. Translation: CASSQDGTGVGYEQYF.

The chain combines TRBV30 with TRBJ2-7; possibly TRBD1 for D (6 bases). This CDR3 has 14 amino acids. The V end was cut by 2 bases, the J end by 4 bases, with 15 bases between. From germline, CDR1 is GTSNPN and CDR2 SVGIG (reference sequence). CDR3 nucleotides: TGTGCCTGGAGTAGGGGTCAGGGGTTTTACGAGCAGTACTTC. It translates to CAWSRGQGFYEQYF. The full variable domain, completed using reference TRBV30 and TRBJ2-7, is SQTIHQWPATLVQPVGSPLSLECTVEGTSNPNLYWYRQAAGRGLQLLFYSVGIGQISSEVPQNLSASRPQDRQFILSSKKLLLSDSGFYLCAWSRGQGFYEQYFGPGTRLTVT.

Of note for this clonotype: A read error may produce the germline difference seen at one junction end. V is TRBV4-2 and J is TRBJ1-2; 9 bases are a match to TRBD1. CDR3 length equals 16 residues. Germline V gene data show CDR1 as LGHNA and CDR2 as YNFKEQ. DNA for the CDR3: TGTGCCAGCAGCGCCCAACAGGGGGCTTTAGACTATAGCTACACCTTC. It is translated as CASSAQQGALDYSYTF.

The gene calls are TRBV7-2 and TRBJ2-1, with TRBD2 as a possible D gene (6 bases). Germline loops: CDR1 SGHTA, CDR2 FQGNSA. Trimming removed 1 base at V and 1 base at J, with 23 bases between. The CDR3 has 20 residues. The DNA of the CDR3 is TGTGCCAGCAGCTTAGTTACTGGGCTAGCGAGGGTCAGGTCCTACAATGAGCAGTTCTTC. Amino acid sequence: CASSLVTGLARVRSYNEQFF.

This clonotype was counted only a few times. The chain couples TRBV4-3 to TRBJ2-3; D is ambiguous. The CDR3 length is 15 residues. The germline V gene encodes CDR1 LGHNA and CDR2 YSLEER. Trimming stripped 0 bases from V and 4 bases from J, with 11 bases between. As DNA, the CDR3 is TGCGCCAGCAGCCAAGATGGCACTCAATCAGATACGCAGTATTTT. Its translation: CASSQDGTQSDTQYF.

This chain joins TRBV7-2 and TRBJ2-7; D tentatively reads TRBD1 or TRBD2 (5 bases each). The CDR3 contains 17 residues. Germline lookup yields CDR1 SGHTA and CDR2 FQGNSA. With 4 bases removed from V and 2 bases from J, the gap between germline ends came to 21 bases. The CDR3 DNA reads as TGTGCCAGCAGCTCGGAGTCGGGGCGAGTAACGGCCTACGAGCAGTACTTC. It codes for CASSSESGRVTAYEQYF.

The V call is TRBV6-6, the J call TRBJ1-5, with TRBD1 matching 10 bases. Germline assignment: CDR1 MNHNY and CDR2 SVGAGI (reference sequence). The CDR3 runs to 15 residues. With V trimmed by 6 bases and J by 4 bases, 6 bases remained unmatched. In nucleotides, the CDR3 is TGTGCCAGCAGGTCGACAGGGGGCGGGAATCAGCCCCAGCATTTT. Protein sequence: CASRSTGGGNQPQHF.

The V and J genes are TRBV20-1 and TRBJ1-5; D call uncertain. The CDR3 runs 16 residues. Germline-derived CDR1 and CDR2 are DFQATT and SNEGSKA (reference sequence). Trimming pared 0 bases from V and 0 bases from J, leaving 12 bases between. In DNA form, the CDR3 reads TGCAGTGCTAGAGATCCTGGCCGCTATAGCAATCAGCCCCAGCATTTT. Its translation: CSARDPGRYSNQPQHF.

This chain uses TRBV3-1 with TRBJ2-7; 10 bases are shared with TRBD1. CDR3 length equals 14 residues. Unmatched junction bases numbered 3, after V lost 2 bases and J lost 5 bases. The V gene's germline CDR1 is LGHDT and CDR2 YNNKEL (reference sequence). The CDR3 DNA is TGTGCCAGCAGCCAATTGGACAGGGGGAACGAGCAGTACTTC. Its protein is CASSQLDRGNEQYF.

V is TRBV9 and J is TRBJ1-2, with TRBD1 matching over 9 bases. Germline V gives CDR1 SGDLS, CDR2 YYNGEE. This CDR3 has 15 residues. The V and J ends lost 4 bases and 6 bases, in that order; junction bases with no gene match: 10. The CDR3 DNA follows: TGTGCCAGCAGCCCCCCCCGGGACAGGGATGATGGCTACACCTTC. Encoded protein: CASSPPRDRDDGYTF.

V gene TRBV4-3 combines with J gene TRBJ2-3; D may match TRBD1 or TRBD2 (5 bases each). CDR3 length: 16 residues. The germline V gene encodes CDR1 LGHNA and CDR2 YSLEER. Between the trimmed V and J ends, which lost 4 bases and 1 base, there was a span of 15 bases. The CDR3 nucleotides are TGCGCCAGCAGCCCCCGGGACCTCGTGGGCACAGATACGCAGTATTTT. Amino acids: CASSPRDLVGTDTQYF.

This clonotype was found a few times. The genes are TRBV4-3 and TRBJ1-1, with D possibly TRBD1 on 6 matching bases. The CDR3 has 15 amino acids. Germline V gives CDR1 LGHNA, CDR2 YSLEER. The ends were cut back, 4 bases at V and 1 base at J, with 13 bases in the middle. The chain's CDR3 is CASSPGDGPNTEAFF. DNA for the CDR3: TGCGCCAGCAGCCCAGGGGACGGGCCGAACACTGAAGCTTTCTTT.

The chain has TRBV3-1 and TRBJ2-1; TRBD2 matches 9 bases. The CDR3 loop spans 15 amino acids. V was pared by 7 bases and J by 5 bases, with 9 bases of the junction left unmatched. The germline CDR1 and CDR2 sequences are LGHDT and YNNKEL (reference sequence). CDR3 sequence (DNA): TGTGCCAGCACCTATCCTAGCGGGGCTGACAATGAGCAGTTCTTC. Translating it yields CASTYPSGADNEQFF.

For the CDR3, the DNA is TGTGCCAGCAGTTTTCCCCAGGGTGGTTTCCATGAGCAGTACTTC. It codes for CASSFPQGGFHEQYF. The chain combines TRBV12-3 or TRBV12-4 with TRBJ2-7; D is perhaps TRBD1 (5 bases). V shed 3 bases and J shed 7 bases, with 19 bases lying between them. The CDR3 loop spans 15 amino acids.